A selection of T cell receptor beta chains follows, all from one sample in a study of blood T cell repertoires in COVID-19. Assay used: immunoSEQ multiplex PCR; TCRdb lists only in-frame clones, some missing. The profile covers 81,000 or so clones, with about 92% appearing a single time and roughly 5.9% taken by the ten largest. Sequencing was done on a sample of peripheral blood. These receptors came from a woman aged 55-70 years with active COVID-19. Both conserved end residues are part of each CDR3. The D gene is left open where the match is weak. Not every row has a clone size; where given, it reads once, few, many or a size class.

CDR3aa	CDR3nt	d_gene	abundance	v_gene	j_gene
CASSFRGTSGVSSYNEQFF	TGCGCCAGCAGCTTTCGAGGGACTAGCGGGGTCAGCTCCTACAATGAGCAGTTCTTC	TRBD2	once	TRBV5-1	TRBJ2-1
CASSFQGAGEKLFF	TGTGCCAGCAGCTTCCAGGGGGCTGGGGAAAAACTGTTTTTT	TRBD1	.	TRBV7-2	TRBJ1-4
CASSARQGPYNEQFF	TGTGCCAGCAGCGCGCGACAGGGCCCCTACAATGAGCAGTTCTTC	TRBD1	.	TRBV9	TRBJ2-1
CASSATGQGGTEAFF	TGTGCCAGCTCAGCAACGGGACAGGGGGGCACTGAAGCTTTCTTT	TRBD1	.	TRBV18	TRBJ1-1
CASSLGGPGIYEQYF	TGTGCCAGCAGTTTAGGAGGGCCAGGGATCTACGAGCAGTACTTC	.	once	TRBV28	TRBJ2-7
CASSPITLAGGSADTQYF	TGTGCCAGCAGTCCAATCACACTAGCGGGGGGTTCAGCAGATACGCAGTATTTT	TRBD2	.	TRBV27	TRBJ2-3
CASSDGGASYNEQFF	TGCGCCAGCAGTGACGGCGGGGCCTCCTACAATGAGCAGTTCTTC	.	.	TRBV10-1	TRBJ2-1
CASSPGGGFSTDTQYF	TGCGCCAGCAGCCCTGGGGGAGGGTTTAGCACAGATACGCAGTATTTT	TRBD2	once	TRBV5-1	TRBJ2-3
CASSSSGGTDTQYF	TGTGCCAGCAGCTCAAGTGGGGGGACAGATACGCAGTATTTT	.	.	TRBV7-3	TRBJ2-3
CASSPYPTGSGANVLTF	TGCGCCAGCAGCCCTTACCCTACGGGGTCTGGGGCCAACGTCCTGACTTTC	.	.	TRBV5-1	TRBJ2-6
CASSLRTAGEQYF	TGTGCCAGCAGTTTACGGACAGCGGGGGAGCAGTACTTC	.	.	TRBV27	TRBJ2-7
CASSEGGQLIAEAFF	TGTGCCAGCAGCGAGGGGGGACAGTTGATCGCTGAAGCTTTCTTT	TRBD1	.	TRBV9	TRBJ1-1
CASSQDLQGAKYYGYTF	TGTGCCAGCAGCCAAGATTTACAGGGGGCAAAGTACTATGGCTACACCTTC	TRBD1	.	TRBV3-1/TRBV3-2	TRBJ1-2
CASSLTSLTTYNEQFF	TGCGCCAGCAGCCTGACGTCCCTGACTACCTACAATGAGCAGTTCTTC	.	few	TRBV4-1	TRBJ2-1
CATSASGNTQYF	TGTGCCACCTCCGCTTCCGGGAATACGCAGTATTTT	.	.	TRBV6-5	TRBJ2-3
CAISAGTSGSGDTQYF	TGTGCCATCAGTGCCGGGACTAGCGGGAGTGGAGATACGCAGTATTTT	TRBD2	.	TRBV10-3	TRBJ2-3
CASSATTSGGSYNEQFF	TGTGCCAGCTCCGCCACTACTAGCGGAGGCTCCTACAATGAGCAGTTCTTC	TRBD2	once	TRBV18	TRBJ2-1
CASSKVWGTGGVYEQYF	TGTGCCAGCAGCAAAGTCTGGGGGACAGGGGGCGTTTACGAGCAGTACTTC	.	.	TRBV21-1	TRBJ2-7
CASSLGAGGNTEAFF	TGCGCCAGCAGCTTGGGTGCAGGTGGGAACACTGAAGCTTTCTTT	.	.	TRBV5-1	TRBJ1-1
CASSPGSYEQYF	TGTGCCAGCAGCCCGGGATCCTACGAGCAGTACTTC	.	.	TRBV7-2	TRBJ2-7
CASSRGQNYGYTF	TGTGCCAGCAGCCGGGGACAGAACTATGGCTACACCTTC	TRBD1	.	TRBV7-9	TRBJ1-2
CASSPRWTGANVLTF	TGTGCCAGCTCACCGAGGTGGACTGGGGCCAACGTCCTGACTTTC	.	.	TRBV18	TRBJ2-6
CASNQPGLPYEQYF	TGTGCCAGCAATCAGCCAGGCCTCCCCTACGAGCAGTACTTC	.	.	TRBV6-6	TRBJ2-7
CSASDSQETQYF	TGCAGTGCTAGTGACAGCCAAGAGACCCAGTACTTC	.	.	TRBV20-1	TRBJ2-5
CASSSGGPQHF	TGTGCCAGCAGTTCGGGGGGACCCCAGCATTTT	.	.	TRBV6-6	TRBJ1-5
CASSQGLAGSSYEQYF	TGTGCCAGCAGCCAGGGTCTAGCGGGGAGCTCCTACGAGCAGTACTTC	TRBD2	.	TRBV3-1/TRBV3-2	TRBJ2-7
CASSPIKLLHNEQFF	TGTGCCAGCTCACCGATTAAACTCCTACACAATGAGCAGTTCTTC	.	.	TRBV18	TRBJ2-1
CSVDRQLEGSEAFF	TGCAGCGTTGATCGACAGCTGGAAGGATCTGAAGCTTTCTTT	.	.	TRBV29-1	TRBJ1-1
CASSPKGPGQISNYGYTF	TGTGCCAGCAGCCCAAAAGGGCCGGGACAGATATCAAACTATGGCTACACCTTC	TRBD1	.	TRBV7-9	TRBJ1-2
CASSLVAGFNEQFF	TGTGCCAGCAGTTTAGTGGCAGGGTTCAATGAGCAGTTCTTC	.	once	TRBV28	TRBJ2-1
CASSDRDRAYEQYF	TGTGCCAGCAGTGACCGGGACAGGGCCTACGAGCAGTACTTC	TRBD1	.	TRBV2	TRBJ2-7
CASSLRTGDGEQYF	TGTGCCAGCAGCCTCAGGACAGGGGATGGCGAGCAGTACTTC	TRBD1	.	TRBV9	TRBJ2-7
CASSGQPHGTGELFF	TGTGCCAGCAGCGGGCAGCCGCATGGCACCGGGGAGCTGTTTTTT	.	once	TRBV5-5	TRBJ2-2
CASSQPTSGGLLAKNIQYF	TGCGCCAGCAGTCAGCCCACTAGCGGGGGGTTACTAGCCAAAAACATTCAGTACTTC	TRBD2	.	TRBV23-1	TRBJ2-4
CASSLVGRGHAGELFF	TGTGCCAGCAGCTTAGTAGGCAGGGGGCACGCCGGGGAGCTGTTTTTT	TRBD1	.	TRBV7-2	TRBJ2-2
CASSLDAGLDTEAFF	TGTGCCAGCAGTCTAGACGCAGGGTTAGACACTGAAGCTTTCTTT	.	once	TRBV27	TRBJ1-1
CATSRDPGLIYEQYF	TGTGCCACCAGCAGAGATCCGGGACTCATCTACGAGCAGTACTTC	.	.	TRBV15	TRBJ2-7
CASSLYPTPTSSYEQYF	TGTGCCAGCAGTTTATACCCCACCCCGACTAGCTCCTACGAGCAGTACTTC	.	.	TRBV28	TRBJ2-7
CASSTPAGLAGVGYYNEQFF	TGTGCCAGCAGCACGCCGGCGGGACTAGCGGGAGTTGGATACTACAATGAGCAGTTCTTC	TRBD2	.	TRBV28	TRBJ2-1
CASSLSYLNTEAFF	TGTGCCAGTAGTCTGAGCTACCTGAACACTGAAGCTTTCTTT	.	.	TRBV19	TRBJ1-1
CASSVRGQGVADTQYF	TGTGCCAGCAGCGTCAGGGGACAGGGTGTTGCAGATACGCAGTATTTT	TRBD1	once	TRBV9	TRBJ2-3
CASREGKGQGVGQPQHF	TGTGCCAGTAGAGAGGGCAAAGGACAGGGGGTCGGTCAGCCCCAGCATTTT	TRBD1	.	TRBV19	TRBJ1-5
CATAPGGARETQYF	TGTGCCACCGCTCCGGGGGGGGCGCGTGAGACCCAGTACTTC	TRBD2	.	TRBV3-1/TRBV3-2	TRBJ2-5
CAWKEGGYEQYF	TGTGCCTGGAAGGAAGGGGGCTACGAGCAGTACTTC	.	.	TRBV30	TRBJ2-7
CASSLVHGFGNTIYF	TGTGCCAGCAGCTTAGTACATGGCTTTGGAAACACCATATATTTT	.	.	TRBV11-2	TRBJ1-3
CASSFGLARGDTQYF	TGTGCCAGCAGTTTCGGACTAGCGAGGGGGGATACGCAGTATTTT	TRBD2	.	TRBV6-2/TRBV6-3	TRBJ2-3
CASSAYGRVGTNEKLFF	TGTGCCAGCAGTGCGTACGGGAGGGTTGGAACTAATGAAAAACTGTTTTTT	.	.	TRBV6-1	TRBJ1-4
CASSLQGGDYEQYF	TGTGCCAGCAGTCTACAGGGGGGGGACTACGAGCAGTACTTC	.	.	TRBV6-6	TRBJ2-7
CASSLGRENYGYTF	TGTGCCAGCAGCTTAGGAAGGGAGAACTATGGCTACACCTTC	.	.	TRBV7-2	TRBJ1-2
CASSFPLGQFTEAFF	TGTGCCAGCAGTTTTCCCCTCGGACAGTTCACTGAAGCTTTCTTT	.	.	TRBV28	TRBJ1-1
CASSLVAGAQETQYF	TGTGCCAGCAGCTTAGTGGCAGGGGCCCAAGAGACCCAGTACTTC	.	once	TRBV7-9	TRBJ2-5
CASSLHRGGEAFF	TGTGCCAGCAGCCTTCACAGGGGCGGGGAAGCTTTCTTT	TRBD1	once	TRBV6-5	TRBJ1-1